A single sample is the source of the 3 T cell receptor beta chains below, sequenced in a study of human T cells and chemical hapten exposure. TCRdb used MiXCR to reprocess the RACE reads, holding one entry per CDR3 protein. This table holds fewer than 150,000 distinct CDR3 sequences, 12% found once. Regarding time point: patch test 2, 6 weeks after DPC sensitization. Treatment denoted: therapeutic diphenylcyclopropenone sensitization with weekly scalp DPC. Sequencing used whole blood, obtained in connection with sensitization to the hapten diphenylcyclopropenone (DPC). The receptors were sampled from a woman between 45 and 65 years old with alopecia areata. Some clones in this sample may be carry-over from other donors' samples.

V is TRBV9 and J is TRBJ2-7; D not certain. With 3 bases removed from V and 2 bases from J, the gap between germline ends came to 12 bases. Germline CDR1 SGDLS, CDR2 YYNGEE. The CDR3 has 14 residues. In nucleotides, the CDR3 is TGTGCCAGCAGCGCCAGTACTTGGGCCTACGAGCAGTACTTC. Amino acids: CASSASTWAYEQYF. Full variable domain (missing parts from reference TRBV9 and TRBJ2-7): DSGVTQTPKHLITATGQRVTLRCSPRSGDLSVYWYQQSLDQGLQFLIQYYNGEERAKGNILERFSAQQFPDLHSELNLSSLELGDSALYFCASSASTWAYEQYFGPGTRLTVT.

V is TRBV4-1 and J is TRBJ1-4; 9 bases agree with TRBD1. The CDR3 spans 15 residues. Germline-derived CDR1 and CDR2 are MGHRA and YSYEKL. The trim removed 0 bases at V and 8 bases at J, leaving 4 bases unmatched. Here the CDR3 reads CASSQDATGGEKLFF. In DNA form, the CDR3 reads TGCGCCAGCAGCCAAGATGCGACAGGGGGGGAAAAACTGTTTTTT.

This chain joins TRBV6-4 and TRBJ2-1; TRBD2 might be the D (6 bases). The CDR3 is 15 amino acids. Trimming removed 6 bases from V and 8 bases from J, with 20 bases in between. From germline, CDR1 is MRHNA and CDR2 SNTAGT. Here the CDR3 DNA reads TGTGCCAGCAGGATGAACCCTAGCGAGGGGCATGAGCAGTTCTTC. Translating gives CASRMNPSEGHEQFF.